The present TCR beta chain was sequenced within a study of blood T cell repertoires in COVID-19. Study as a whole: COVID-19 samples, acute and convalescent, were from the United States, Italy and Spain.

CDR1 and CDR2 from the germline V gene are GTSNPN and SVGIG (reference sequence). V gave up 1 base and J gave up 8 bases, with 14 bases separating them. This CDR3 contains 13 residues. Libraries were prepared by immunoSEQ multiplex PCR; TCRdb keeps only in-frame clonotypes and omits some of them. The repertoire holds 140,000 to 150,000 clones, with 70% to 90% as singletons. This TCR came from a woman in her thirties or forties with active or convalescent COVID-19. Sequencing was carried out using peripheral blood. The chain is built from TRBV30 and TRBJ1-2, with D hard to call. The CDR3 spells CAWSAQPTRGYTF. For the CDR3, the DNA is TGTGCCTGGAGTGCGCAGCCTACGCGGGGCTACACCTTC.